These T cell receptor beta chains were read from a single sample in a study of blood T cells in healthy people across ages. From the 5' RACE reads, TCRdb called clonotypes with MiXCR, one entry per CDR3 protein. The data show just under 900,000 distinct CDR3 sequences, more than 25% seen once. Sequenced input: blood. The source of these receptors is an elderly woman in good health. Both conserved end residues are part of each CDR3. A D gene is named only where the DNA matches it firmly. Clone size is shown for a subset of rows, as once, few, many or a class of expanded clone.

V gene	J gene	D gene	clone size	CDR3 protein	CDR3 DNA
TRBV12-3/TRBV12-4	TRBJ1-5	TRBD1	many	CASSPRTGEIQPQHF	TGTGCCAGCAGTCCCAGGACAGGGGAGATTCAGCCCCAGCATTTT
TRBV7-2	TRBJ2-3	.	.	CASSLEQGRPDTQYF	TGTGCCAGCAGCTTAGAACAGGGACGCCCAGATACGCAGTATTTT
TRBV12-3/TRBV12-4	TRBJ1-1	.	.	CASSLGAGTGTEAFF	TGTGCCAGCAGTTTGGGAGCAGGGACGGGGACTGAAGCTTTCTTT
TRBV5-1	TRBJ2-5	TRBD2	many	CASSLWLAGGQETQYF	TGCGCCAGCAGCTTGTGGCTAGCGGGGGGGCAAGAGACCCAGTACTTC
TRBV4-1	TRBJ1-1	.	.	CASSQPPVYRVGNTEAFF	TGCGCCAGCAGCCAGCCCCCCGTATACAGGGTGGGAAACACTGAAGCTTTCTTT
TRBV4-3	TRBJ2-3	TRBD2	many	CASSQLLAGSTDTQYF	TGCGCCAGCAGCCAACTACTAGCGGGGAGCACAGATACGCAGTATTTT
TRBV6-1	TRBJ1-5	.	many	CASGLGGNQPQHF	TGTGCCAGCGGGTTGGGCGGCAATCAGCCCCAGCATTTT
TRBV3-1	TRBJ1-4	.	many	CASSQGGGTTNEKLFF	TGTGCCAGCAGCCAAGGAGGGGGTACAACTAATGAAAAACTGTTTTTT
TRBV7-9	TRBJ1-2	.	few	CASSLTGDANYGYTF	TGTGCCAGCAGCTTAACCGGGGACGCTAACTATGGCTACACCTTC
TRBV24-1	TRBJ2-1	.	many	CATSDTDVFYNEQFF	TGTGCCACCAGTGATACGGACGTCTTCTACAATGAGCAGTTCTTC
TRBV29-1	TRBJ2-3	TRBD2	.	CSVEGLAGGEDTQYF	TGCAGCGTTGAAGGTCTAGCGGGAGGGGAAGATACGCAGTATTTT
TRBV28	TRBJ2-7	.	many	CASVLRVPYEQYF	TGTGCCAGCGTTCTCAGGGTGCCCTACGAGCAGTACTTC
TRBV5-1	TRBJ2-3	TRBD2	many	CASSWGTSGGWSTDTQYF	TGCGCCAGCAGCTGGGGGACTAGCGGGGGTTGGAGCACAGATACGCAGTATTTT
TRBV29-1	TRBJ2-1	TRBD2	.	CSVRLATYNEQFF	TGCAGCGTTAGACTAGCGACCTACAATGAGCAGTTCTTC
TRBV11-2	TRBJ2-7	.	many	CASSSDKTYPYEQYF	TGTGCCAGCAGCTCGGACAAAACGTATCCCTACGAGCAGTACTTC
TRBV7-8	TRBJ1-5	.	.	CASSLAFGNQPQHF	TGTGCCAGCAGCTTAGCGTTCGGGAATCAGCCCCAGCATTTT
TRBV5-6	TRBJ2-1	TRBD1	.	CASSFLLSGTETQFF	TGTGCCAGCAGCTTCCTTCTATCCGGGACAGAGACCCAGTTCTTC
TRBV5-1	TRBJ2-3	.	many	CASRTSSSTDTQYF	TGCGCCAGCAGAACGTCTTCTAGCACAGATACGCAGTATTTT
TRBV11-3	TRBJ2-4	.	.	CVSSPVRGASKNIQYF	TGTGTCAGCAGTCCCGTGAGGGGCGCATCCAAAAACATTCAGTACTTC
TRBV7-9	TRBJ1-1	TRBD1	.	CASSLRQGRDTEAFF	TGTGCCAGCAGCCTAAGACAGGGTCGGGACACTGAAGCTTTCTTT
TRBV30	TRBJ2-5	TRBD2	.	CAWSYIRTSGRKETQYF	TGTGCCTGGAGTTACATTCGGACTAGCGGGAGGAAAGAGACCCAGTACTTC
TRBV5-1	TRBJ1-6	.	.	CASSLTTGNSPLHF	TGCGCCAGCAGCTTAACCACCGGGAATTCACCCCTCCACTTT
TRBV10-3	TRBJ1-5	.	many	CAISDRKADTAISPQHF	TGTGCCATCAGTGACAGGAAGGCCGACACGGCCATCAGCCCCCAGCATTTT
TRBV11-2	TRBJ2-3	.	.	CASSLDRRRAYADTQYF	TGTGCCAGCAGCTTAGATCGTCGGAGGGCCTATGCAGATACGCAGTATTTT
TRBV7-2	TRBJ2-7	.	once	CASSLFKGSEQYF	TGTGCCAGCAGCTTATTTAAGGGTTCCGAGCAGTACTTC
TRBV5-4	TRBJ1-2	.	many	CASSLIGRTGYGYTF	TGTGCCAGCAGCTTGATAGGGCGTACAGGGTATGGCTACACCTTC
TRBV6-2/TRBV6-3	TRBJ2-1	TRBD2	many	CASRGTSGGTAGEQFF	TGTGCCAGCAGGGGGACTAGCGGGGGAACCGCCGGTGAGCAGTTCTTC
TRBV12-3/TRBV12-4	TRBJ2-7	.	many	CASSRTYEQYF	TGTGCCAGCAGTCGGACCTACGAGCAGTACTTC